The rows below give T cell receptor beta chains drawn from one sample of a study of T cell responses to AZD1222 COVID-19 vaccine. Libraries were prepared by immunoSEQ multiplex PCR; TCRdb keeps only in-frame clonotypes and omits some of them. The sample holds roughly 150,000 clones, around 90% seen once. The sample was peripheral blood, taken 28 days after the second AZD1222 dose. All receptors come from an adult who received the AZD1222 COVID-19 vaccine. Both conserved end residues are part of each CDR3. The order of the fields is clone size, V gene, J gene, D gene, CDR3 protein. A D gene is named only where the DNA matches it firmly. Not every row has a clone size; where given, it reads once, few, many or a size class.

.,TRBV5-4,TRBJ1-2,.,CASSYPDGNYGYTF
.,TRBV10-2,TRBJ2-1,TRBD2,CASSDPSGRAYNEQFF
.,TRBV9,TRBJ2-7,.,CASSPGTPAYEQYF
.,TRBV7-3,TRBJ2-1,.,CASSPKASGANNEQFF
.,TRBV2,TRBJ2-7,.,CASSEKRIEGSSYEQYF
.,TRBV5-1,TRBJ2-1,.,CASSLGRGADNEQFF
.,TRBV29-1,TRBJ1-1,.,CSVEVTVNTEAFF
.,TRBV7-3,TRBJ2-2,TRBD2,CASRRGSSGGNTGELFF
.,TRBV27,TRBJ1-1,TRBD1,CASTPSTGRTEAFF
.,TRBV7-3,TRBJ2-1,TRBD2,CASSLLAGGYNEQFF
.,TRBV5-1,TRBJ2-5,.,CASSLGVQETQYF
.,TRBV24-1,TRBJ1-4,.,CATQQPQGRYEKLFF
.,TRBV5-1,TRBJ1-4,TRBD1,CASSLAGTANEKLFF
few,TRBV5-5,TRBJ2-4,TRBD2,CASSHSLAGDKNIQYF
.,TRBV7-9,TRBJ1-1,TRBD1,CASSPHAGTGNTEAFF
.,TRBV7-3,TRBJ1-1,.,CASSLTGKTEAFF
.,TRBV5-4,TRBJ1-3,.,CASSGDSGNTIYF
.,TRBV3-1/TRBV3-2,TRBJ1-1,.,CASRPPGGYTEAFF
.,TRBV5-8,TRBJ1-3,.,CASSRDFDSGNTIYF
.,TRBV5-1,TRBJ2-7,.,CASSLAGGLFYEQYF
once,TRBV6-5,TRBJ1-1,TRBD1,CASSADRGTEAFF
.,TRBV5-5,TRBJ1-1,TRBD1,CASSPDRGMTEAFF
.,TRBV7-9,TRBJ2-7,.,CASSLAEGYEQYF
.,TRBV2,TRBJ1-1,TRBD1,CASSLYTSGGTEAFF
.,TRBV19,TRBJ1-1,TRBD1,CASREQGYTEAFF
.,TRBV5-1,TRBJ1-1,TRBD1,CASSLQGVANTEAFF
.,TRBV27,TRBJ1-5,.,CASSTRPGHPEQPQHF
.,TRBV6-5,TRBJ1-1,.,CASSYDSMNTEAFF
.,TRBV6-5,TRBJ1-3,.,CASSYSPRFGNTIYF
.,TRBV29-1,TRBJ1-1,.,CSVRNQGTEAFF
.,TRBV19,TRBJ2-3,TRBD2,CASSIGVAGGRTDTQYF
once,TRBV7-8,TRBJ2-7,TRBD2,CASSLRGLAGSGEQYF
.,TRBV18,TRBJ2-1,.,CASSYQRNEQFF
.,TRBV13,TRBJ1-6,.,CASSSLYNSPLHF
once,TRBV20-1,TRBJ2-3,.,CSALFKDTQYF
.,TRBV21-1,TRBJ2-2,.,CASSNPRDRGRPHGELFF
.,TRBV19,TRBJ1-2,.,CASRRTEQYGYTF
.,TRBV4-1,TRBJ2-1,.,CASSQSSYNEQFF